The T cell receptor beta chain described here comes from a study of blood T cell repertoires in COVID-19. The wider study: T cells, B-cell-depleted T cells, or PBMCs provided the cDNA or gDNA that served as material.

Sequenced by immunoSEQ multiplex PCR; TCRdb stores in-frame clones only, minus some. This sample has 270,000 or so clones, with 88% found just once. The CDR3 consists of 14 residues. The V end was cut by 4 bases, the J end by 5 bases, with 11 bases between. Germline V CDR1 and CDR2: SGHTA, FQGTGA. Participant ages covered about 18 to 89 years across about two dozen US areas. The rearrangement joins TRBV7-3 to TRBJ2-2, with D perhaps TRBD2 (6 bases). Sequenced material: PBMCs or T cells enriched from blood (not recorded which). This clonotype originated in a woman aged 40 to 49 with acute COVID-19. The DNA for the CDR3 is TGTGCCAGCAGCTCCTCAGGAGGGACCGGGGAGCTGTTTTTT. Translation gives CASSSSGGTGELFF.